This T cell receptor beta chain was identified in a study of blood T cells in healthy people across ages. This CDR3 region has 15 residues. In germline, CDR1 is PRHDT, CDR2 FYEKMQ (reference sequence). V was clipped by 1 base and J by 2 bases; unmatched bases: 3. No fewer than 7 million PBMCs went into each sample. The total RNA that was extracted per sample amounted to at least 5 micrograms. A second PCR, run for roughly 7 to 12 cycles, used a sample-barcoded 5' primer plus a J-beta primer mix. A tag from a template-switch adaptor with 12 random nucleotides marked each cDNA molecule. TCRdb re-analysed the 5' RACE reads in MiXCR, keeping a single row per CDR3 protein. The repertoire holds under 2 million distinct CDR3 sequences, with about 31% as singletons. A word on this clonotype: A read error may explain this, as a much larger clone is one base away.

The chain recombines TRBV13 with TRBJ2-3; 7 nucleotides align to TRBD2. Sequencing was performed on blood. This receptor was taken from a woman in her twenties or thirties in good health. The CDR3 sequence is CASSLDGGNTDTQYF. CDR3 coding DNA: TGTGCCAGCAGCTTAGACGGGGGGAACACAGATACGCAGTATTTT.